Listed below are T cell receptor beta chains from one sample, sequenced in a study of control samples from healthy donors and cancer patients. Sequencing was performed with immunoSEQ multiplex PCR; in TCRdb, only in-frame clones are kept and a portion is missing. The table lists over 150,000 clones, around 87% of them singletons. Sequences were obtained from blood. The receptors here all came from a woman between 50 and 59 years old in good health. CDR3s include the opening cysteine and the closing phenylalanine or tryptophan. Fields, in order: V gene, J gene, D gene, clone size, CDR3 DNA, CDR3 protein. A D gene is named only where the DNA matches it firmly. Clone sizes are given selectively: once, few, many, or a class where the clone is expanded.

TRBV2,TRBJ1-1,.,.,TGTGCCAGCACAGTGACGTTGAACACTGAAGCTTTCTTT,CASTVTLNTEAFF
TRBV15,TRBJ2-1,.,few,TGTGCCACCAGCAGGGAGGGTTACAATGAGCAGTTCTTC,CATSREGYNEQFF
TRBV30,TRBJ1-2,TRBD1,.,TGTGCCTGGAGCGTTGGACAGGGTTATTTAGGCTACACCTTC,CAWSVGQGYLGYTF
TRBV6-2/TRBV6-3,TRBJ2-3,.,once,TGTGCCAGCAGTCCCCGGACCGCCACAGATACGCAGTATTTT,CASSPRTATDTQYF
TRBV11-2,TRBJ2-1,.,.,TGTGCCAGCAGCTTTTGGGGGGCGGTTGAGCAGTTCTTC,CASSFWGAVEQFF
TRBV28,TRBJ1-5,.,once,TGTGCCAGCAGTTTGGGGGGGGGTCTAGGGCAGCCCCAGCATTTT,CASSLGGGLGQPQHF
TRBV29-1,TRBJ2-3,.,.,TGCAGCGGCCTTGACACTAGCAGGAGCACAGATACGCAGTATTTT,CSGLDTSRSTDTQYF
TRBV7-8,TRBJ2-5,.,.,TGTGCCAGCAGCTTAGTGGGGTTCCAGACCCAGTACTTC,CASSLVGFQTQYF
TRBV10-3,TRBJ2-7,.,.,TGTGCCATCAGTGAGCCGGCAAGGCAGTACTTC,CAISEPARQYF
TRBV12-3/TRBV12-4,TRBJ2-7,.,.,TGTGCCAGCAGCGAACCCACATACGAGCAGTACTTC,CASSEPTYEQYF
TRBV3-1/TRBV3-2,TRBJ1-5,TRBD1,.,TGTGCCAGCAGCCGTCCAATCGACAGGGTTCCTCAGCCCCAGCATTTT,CASSRPIDRVPQPQHF
TRBV6-5,TRBJ2-3,.,.,TGTGCCAGCAGTTACTTCGGCACAGATACGCAGTATTTT,CASSYFGTDTQYF
TRBV4-1,TRBJ2-7,.,.,TGCGCCAGCAGCCAAGATTACCCCTACGAGCAGTACTTC,CASSQDYPYEQYF
TRBV5-1,TRBJ1-1,TRBD1,.,TGCGCCAGCAGCTCGACAGGGGCGGACACTGAAGCTTTCTTT,CASSSTGADTEAFF
TRBV20-1,TRBJ2-1,.,.,TGCAGTGCTAGTTCCGTGCGAGTAAGCTACAATGAGCAGTTCTTC,CSASSVRVSYNEQFF
TRBV10-3,TRBJ2-1,TRBD2,.,TGTGCCATCAGTGAGTCGGGTAAGGGACTAGTTGAGCAGTTCTTC,CAISESGKGLVEQFF
TRBV28,TRBJ1-2,.,.,TGTGCCAGCAGTCGCAGGCGACTCACCTATGGCTACACCTTC,CASSRRRLTYGYTF
TRBV4-3,TRBJ2-1,TRBD1,once,TGCGCCAGCAGCCAAGAATCCGGGACAGGGTTCCGTAATGAGCAGTTCTTC,CASSQESGTGFRNEQFF
TRBV5-1,TRBJ2-2,TRBD2,.,TGCGCCAGCAGCCTTTCCGGGACTACCAACACCGGGGAGCTGTTTTTT,CASSLSGTTNTGELFF
TRBV5-5,TRBJ2-6,TRBD1,.,TGTGCCAGCAGCTTGATCCCCCCAGGGGGCGTAAGCTCTGGGGCCAACGTCCTGACTTTC,CASSLIPPGGVSSGANVLTF
TRBV24-1,TRBJ1-6,.,.,TGTGCCACCAGTGACCCCGAGGGGGACTATAATTCACCCCTCCACTTT,CATSDPEGDYNSPLHF
TRBV4-1,TRBJ1-1,.,.,TGCGCCAGCAGCCAATATGATGAAGCTTTCTTT,CASSQYDEAFF
TRBV10-3,TRBJ1-1,.,.,TGTGCCATCAGTTTGGACGGAGGGAATGAAGCTTTCTTT,CAISLDGGNEAFF
TRBV6-5,TRBJ1-3,.,.,TGTGCCAGCAAGCGGGGTTCTGGAAACACCATATATTTT,CASKRGSGNTIYF
TRBV7-8,TRBJ2-1,TRBD1,once,TGTGCCAGCAGTCAGGGGGTTGGGGCGGCCAATGAGCAGTTCTTC,CASSQGVGAANEQFF
TRBV28,TRBJ1-2,.,once,TGTGCCAGCAGTTTACAGGGGATAAACTATGGCTACACCTTC,CASSLQGINYGYTF
TRBV29-1,TRBJ1-1,TRBD1,.,TGCAGCGTTGAATCGGCAGGGGGCTCAGCTTTCTTT,CSVESAGGSAFF
TRBV27,TRBJ2-6,TRBD2,.,TGTGCCAGCAGACTAGCGAGAGGGGCCAACGTCCTGACTTTC,CASRLARGANVLTF
TRBV12-3/TRBV12-4,TRBJ1-2,.,once,TGTGCCAGCAGTTTGGGGCAGGCCGGCTACACCTTC,CASSLGQAGYTF
TRBV6-2/TRBV6-3,TRBJ1-1,.,.,TGTGCCAGCAGTGTCGACCACCTGAACACTGAAGCTTTCTTT,CASSVDHLNTEAFF
TRBV25-1,TRBJ1-1,.,.,TGTGCCAGCAGTGAAAGGGGGGTGGTTCGCACTGAAGCTTTCTTT,CASSERGVVRTEAFF
TRBV3-1/TRBV3-2,TRBJ1-1,.,once,TGTGCCAGCAGCCAAGGAGTCGGTCTCTCCAACACTGAAGCTTTCTTT,CASSQGVGLSNTEAFF
TRBV6-5,TRBJ1-6,.,.,TGTGCCATCCCAGATGGGCAAACAAATTCACCCCTCCACTTT,CAIPDGQTNSPLHF
TRBV3-1/TRBV3-2,TRBJ1-2,.,.,TGTGCCAGCAGCCAAGGAAACAAGGTACACTATGGCTACACCTTC,CASSQGNKVHYGYTF
TRBV9,TRBJ1-3,.,.,TGTGCCAGCAGCGTAGAAAACTCTGGAAACACCATATATTTT,CASSVENSGNTIYF
TRBV5-6,TRBJ1-2,TRBD1,.,TGTGCCAGCAGCTTGGCAGGGGGCGTCGGCTACACCTTC,CASSLAGGVGYTF
TRBV6-5,TRBJ2-2,.,.,TGTGCCAGTAAAGGGGGGCCGAGCGGGGAGCTGTTTTTT,CASKGGPSGELFF